A single sample gave rise to the 28 T cell receptor beta chains below, sequenced in a study of cytomegalovirus exposure and HLA in healthy donors (dated by TCRdb to 2015 to 2018). The library came from the immunoSEQ multiplex PCR assay. For the multiplex PCR, a mixture combining 60 forward primers for TCR Vbeta segments and 13 reverse primers for TCR Jbeta segments was used. Imported from immuneACCESS, the table was reduced by TCRdb to in-frame sequences with V and J called. These copies leave out some clones; in studies compared against another copy, an unresolved V gene accounts for under half, and the cause of the remainder is not known. This sample lists more than 110,000 clones; 76% were detected once. The ten largest clones represent almost 4% of the sample. Material: PBMCs. These receptor sequences come from a man in his late teens or twenties in good health and CMV-seronegative.

About this clone: In the same sample, other DNA sequences code for this CDR3. The J gene is TRBJ2-7, the V gene TRBV10-1; D may be TRBD2 (5 bases). The V gene's germline CDR1 is WNHNN and CDR2 SYGVQD (reference sequence). The CDR3 runs 13 residues. Trimming took off 0 bases at V and 4 bases at J, with 7 bases between the two ends. The CDR3 spells CASSESRGYEQYF. DNA of the CDR3: TGCGCCAGCAGTGAGTCGCGAGGGTACGAGCAGTACTTC.

The rearrangement joins TRBV5-4 to TRBJ2-2; D unresolved. The germline gives CDR1 SGHNT, CDR2 YYREEE (reference sequence). Trimming cost V 2 bases and J 0 bases, with 5 bases left between them. The CDR3 sequence is 14 residues long. CDR3 bases: TGTGCCAGCAGCTTACCTACGAACACCGGGGAGCTGTTTTTT. It encodes CASSLPTNTGELFF.

This chain uses TRBV6-6 with TRBJ2-5; 12 bases fit TRBD2. The end of the DNA fits TRBJ2-7 better, so the J call may be wrong. The germline V gene encodes CDR1 MNHNY and CDR2 SVGAGI (reference sequence). The CDR3 has 16 amino acids. In DNA, the CDR3 is TGTGCCAGCAGTCCCCTGACTAGCGGGGGCACCTACGAGCAGTACTTC. It codes for CASSPLTSGGTYEQYF.

This clone was found once. This sequence joins TRBV29-1 and TRBJ1-4; 11 bases agree with TRBD1. CDR1 is SQVTM, CDR2 ANQGSEA, per germline. The length of the CDR3 is 13 residues. J gave up 7 bases and V 3 bases, and 1 base lay outside the gene matches. CDR3 bases: TGCAGCGTTGAGGACAGGGGGCGTGAAAAACTGTTTTTT. Protein product: CSVEDRGREKLFF. The full variable domain, in which reference TRBV29-1 and TRBJ1-4 provide the parts outside the CDR3, is SAVISQKPSRDICQRGTSLTIQCQVDSQVTMMFWYRQQPGQSLTLIATANQGSEATYESGFVIDKFPISRPNLTFSTLTVSNMSPEDSSIYLCSVEDRGREKLFFGSGTQLSVL.

The chain has TRBV27 and TRBJ1-2, with 10 bases identical to TRBD1. With 8 bases clipped from V and 0 bases from J, the junction kept 15 bases outside the gene matches. Germline CDR1 and CDR2: MNHEY and SMNVEV (reference sequence). This CDR3 region has 18 residues. DNA for the CDR3: TGTGCCAGCTCCGCCAACCTCGGGGACAGGGGCTCTAACTATGGCTACACCTTC. The encoded protein is CASSANLGDRGSNYGYTF.

This clone has a handful of counts. The chain carries TRBV6-5 and TRBJ2-1; 8 bases are a match to TRBD2. V trimming: 0 bases; J trimming: 13 bases; junction bases outside the gene matches: 8. Germline lookup yields CDR1 MNHEY and CDR2 SVGAGI. The CDR3 runs 14 residues. The CDR3 sequence: CASSYSRGLVVQFF. In DNA form, the CDR3 reads TGTGCCAGCAGTTACTCGAGGGGACTAGTAGTCCAGTTCTTC.

V usage is TRBV5-1 and J usage is TRBJ2-1; TRBD1 matches at 8 bases. The J segment lost 8 bases and the V segment lost 4 bases, leaving 11 bases of the junction unmatched. Germline CDR1 and CDR2: SGHRS and YFSETQ. This CDR3 comprises 15 residues. This CDR3 is CASSRKGQGADEQFF. DNA for the CDR3: TGCGCCAGCAGCCGGAAGGGTCAGGGGGCCGATGAGCAGTTCTTC. The whole variable domain, filled in from reference TRBV5-1 and TRBJ2-1, reads KAGVTQTPRYLIKTRGQQVTLSCSPISGHRSVSWYQQTPGQGLQFLFEYFSETQRNKGNFPGRFSGRQFSNSRSEMNVSTLELGDSALYLCASSRKGQGADEQFFGPGTRLTVL.

The CDR3 loop reads CASSEGTDARGGQFF. DNA of the CDR3: TGCGCCAGCAGTGAAGGGACAGACGCCCGGGGTGGGCAGTTCTTC. The chain uses TRBV10-1 and TRBJ2-1, with 7 bases lining up with TRBD1. The germline V gene encodes CDR1 WNHNN and CDR2 SYGVQD (reference sequence). The CDR3 has 15 amino acids. Trimming cost V 3 bases and J 12 bases; bases outside gene matches: 14.

The V call is TRBV5-1, the J call TRBJ2-1, with 13 bases fitting TRBD2. The ends lost 7 bases at V and 9 bases at J; junction bases unmatched: 16. Germline CDR1 and CDR2: SGHRS and YFSETQ. This CDR3 is built from 17 residues. The CDR3 spells CASGLGLAGNLFGEQFF. The CDR3 nucleotides read TGCGCCAGCGGATTGGGACTAGCGGGAAACTTATTCGGTGAGCAGTTCTTC.

The chain carries TRBV5-1 and TRBJ2-2; no clear D. Germline V gene sequence: CDR1 SGHRS, CDR2 YFSETQ. The CDR3 is 14 residues long. V lost 1 base and J 7 bases, leaving 11 bases between the germline ends. The DNA of the CDR3 is TGCGCCAGCAGCTTGTCCCTGGCAGTCGGGGAGCTGTTTTTT. This encodes CASSLSLAVGELFF.

This clone was detected only once. This chain connects TRBV18 to TRBJ2-1; TRBD2 aligns across 14 bases. The CDR3 runs 17 residues. CDR1 KGHSH and CDR2 LQKENI come from the germline V gene. V trimming: 6 bases; J trimming: 7 bases; junction bases outside the gene matches: 11. In DNA, the CDR3 is TGTGCCAGCTCTCTGTTGGCCGGGACTAGCGGGAGTAATGAGCAGTTCTTC. It translates to CASSLLAGTSGSNEQFF.

This clone turned up a few times. The chain uses TRBV5-5 and TRBJ2-2; D is uncertain. The CDR3 covers 17 residues. V was clipped by 4 bases and J by 0 bases, with 16 bases between them. CDR1 and CDR2 from the germline V gene are SGHKS and YYEKEE (reference sequence). As DNA, the CDR3 is TGTGCCAGCAGCCTGATTCCTAGGCAATCGAACACCGGGGAGCTGTTTTTT. Protein: CASSLIPRQSNTGELFF.

This clone occurred a few times. V is TRBV10-2 and J is TRBJ1-1; D is ambiguous. Trimming shortened V by 0 bases and J by 7 bases, and 12 bases separated the two germline ends. The CDR3 covers 14 residues. Germline CDR1 is WSHSY and CDR2 is SAAADI. The CDR3 sequence is CASSESIGAYEAFF. As DNA, the CDR3 is TGCGCCAGCAGTGAGTCGATAGGAGCTTATGAAGCTTTCTTT.

About this clone: Other DNA sequences in the sample encode the same CDR3. The chain couples TRBV19 to TRBJ2-1; TRBD2 might be the D (6 bases). Trimming took 2 bases from V and 2 from J, leaving 10 bases between them. The germline CDR1 and CDR2 sequences are LNHDA and SQIVND (reference sequence). This CDR3 has 15 amino acids. In DNA, the CDR3 is TGTGCCAGTAGTATAAGCTCGGGAGCCTACAATGAGCAGTTCTTC. Its translation is CASSISSGAYNEQFF.

The chain carries TRBV15 and TRBJ1-1; D ambiguous. In germline, CDR1 is LNHNV, CDR2 YYDKDF (reference sequence). Trimming removed 2 bases at V and 0 bases at J, with 10 bases between. The CDR3 length is 15 residues. For the CDR3, the DNA is TGTGCCACCAGCAGAACACGGAGTATGAACACTGAAGCTTTCTTT. Protein product: CATSRTRSMNTEAFF.

The V and J genes are TRBV27 and TRBJ2-1; 7 bases fit TRBD2. Germline loops: CDR1 MNHEY, CDR2 SMNVEV (reference sequence). The length of the CDR3 is 13 residues. Losses at the gene ends were 3 bases for V and 7 bases for J; bases not matched to a gene: 3. The DNA for the CDR3 is TGTGCCAGCAGTTTGAGTAGCGGGAATGAGCAGTTCTTC. It codes for CASSLSSGNEQFF.

This clone was detected a few times. This chain links TRBV6-5 with TRBJ1-1, with D hard to call. Looked up from germline, CDR1 is MNHEY and CDR2 is SVGAGI. Trimming removed 2 bases at V and 4 bases at J, with 8 bases between. The CDR3 covers 13 residues. The CDR3 DNA follows: TGTGCCAGCAGTTACGGGCAGGTCACTGAAGCTTTCTTT. Residues: CASSYGQVTEAFF.

V and J are TRBV28 and TRBJ1-2; TRBD1 agrees at 7 bases. J gave up 8 bases and V 3 bases, and 15 bases lay outside the gene matches. The CDR3 runs to 16 residues. Germline V gives CDR1 MDHEN, CDR2 SYDVKM. The DNA of the CDR3 is TGTGCCAGCAGTTTCCGGCCCAACAGGGGAATGAGAGGCTACACCTTC. Protein: CASSFRPNRGMRGYTF.

V and J are TRBV12-5 and TRBJ1-5; the D gene is possibly TRBD1 (6 bases). This CDR3 is 15 amino acids long. Trimming cost V 6 bases and J 2 bases, with 14 bases left between them. CDR1 is LGHNT, CDR2 FRNRAP, per germline. The CDR3 DNA reads TGTGCTAGTGGCATCGGGGGGGGCCGCAATCAGCCCCAGCATTTT. Amino acids: CASGIGGGRNQPQHF.

The chain links TRBV4-1 to TRBJ1-2, with D perhaps matching TRBD1 (6 bases). V was clipped by 0 bases and J by 2 bases, with 16 bases between them. CDR3 length equals 17 residues. In germline, CDR1 is MGHRA, CDR2 YSYEKL. The CDR3 DNA reads TGCGCCAGCAGCCAAGATCCGGAAGTCCAGGGGAACTATGGCTACACCTTC. Its protein product is CASSQDPEVQGNYGYTF.

This clone showed up just a few times. The V gene is TRBV7-3, the J gene TRBJ2-1, with 12 bases identical to TRBD2. V shed 0 bases and J 4 bases; nucleotides not matched to a gene: 4. The CDR3 is 17 amino acids. CDR1 is SGHTA, CDR2 FQGTGA, per germline. CDR3: CASSLTRTSGKYNEQFF. CDR3 DNA: TGTGCCAGCAGCTTAACCAGGACTAGCGGGAAGTACAATGAGCAGTTCTTC.

The chain employs TRBV7-9 and TRBJ2-5; 8 bases map to TRBD2. TRBJ2-7 matches the DNA end more closely, so the J call is doubtful. Germline V gives CDR1 SEHNR, CDR2 FQNEAQ (reference sequence). The CDR3 is made up of 14 amino acids. The CDR3 DNA is TGTGCCAGCAGCTCCCCGCTAGCGGGCTACGAGCAGTACTTC. Protein: CASSSPLAGYEQYF.

This clone was counted a few times. The genes are TRBV10-2 and TRBJ2-7, with 7 bases lining up with TRBD2. The CDR3 is 14 amino acids. The V segment lost 7 bases and the J segment 2 bases; nucleotides outside the gene matches: 8. The V gene's germline CDR1 is WSHSY and CDR2 SAAADI. CDR3 in amino acids: CASKPAGLTYEQYF. In DNA, the CDR3 is TGCGCCAGCAAGCCAGCGGGATTAACCTACGAGCAGTACTTC.

The gene calls are TRBV18 and TRBJ2-7; weak D call: TRBD2 (6 bases). The V gene's germline CDR1 is KGHSH and CDR2 LQKENI. V dropped 3 bases and J dropped 5 bases, with 8 bases sitting between them. CDR3 length: 12 amino acids. CDR3 protein: CASSPGGNEQYF. The CDR3 coding sequence is TGTGCCAGCTCACCTGGGGGGAACGAGCAGTACTTC.

The chain employs TRBV5-1 and TRBJ1-6, with TRBD1 matching 7 bases. There are 18 residues in the CDR3. Germline CDR1 is SGHRS and CDR2 is YFSETQ. Trimming removed 3 bases from V and 0 bases from J; junction bases left unmatched: 9. The CDR3 nucleotides are TGCGCCAGCAGCTCTGGACAGGCGAGGAGCTCCTATAATTCACCCCTCCACTTT. It codes for CASSSGQARSSYNSPLHF.

As concerns this clone: At the DNA level, this CDR3 is encoded by other sequences in the same sample as well. The CDR3 region has the DNA TGCGCCAGCAGCTTGGGGACAGGGGACCCCTACGAGCAGTACTTC. It codes for CASSLGTGDPYEQYF. The V call is TRBV5-1, the J call TRBJ2-7; 9 bases are a match to TRBD1. The CDR3 has 15 residues. The V gene's germline CDR1 is SGHRS and CDR2 YFSETQ. Trimming took 0 bases from V and 2 from J; bases not matched to a gene: 3.

The chain couples TRBV5-8 to TRBJ2-1; perhaps TRBD2 as D (7 bases). CDR1 SGHTS and CDR2 YDEGEE come from the germline V gene. CDR3 size: 16 residues. V lost 3 bases and J 3 bases, leaving 16 bases between the germline ends. This chain's CDR3 is CASSSLGGPHYNEQFF. The CDR3 DNA reads as TGTGCCAGCAGCTCCTTGGGGGGGCCGCACTACAATGAGCAGTTCTTC.

The chain employs TRBV6-1 and TRBJ2-1; the D gene is possibly TRBD1 (5 bases). The V gene lost 6 bases and the J gene lost 5 bases, with 11 bases spanning the gap. Per the germline V gene, CDR1 is MNHNS and CDR2 is SASEGT. The CDR3 has 13 amino acids. The CDR3 protein is CASRGREDNEQFF. CDR3 DNA sequence: TGTGCCAGCAGGGGGCGCGAAGACAATGAGCAGTTCTTC.